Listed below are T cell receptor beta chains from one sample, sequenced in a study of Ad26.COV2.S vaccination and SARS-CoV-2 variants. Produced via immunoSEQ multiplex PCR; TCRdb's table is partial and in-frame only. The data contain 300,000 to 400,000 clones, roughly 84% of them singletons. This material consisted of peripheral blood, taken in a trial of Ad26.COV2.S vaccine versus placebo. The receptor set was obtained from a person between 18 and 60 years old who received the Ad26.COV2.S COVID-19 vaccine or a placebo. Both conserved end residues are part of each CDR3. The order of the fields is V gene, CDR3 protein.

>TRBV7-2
CASTEGGNQPQHF
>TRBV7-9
CASSSYYEQYF
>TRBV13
CASSLGRGSTDTQYF
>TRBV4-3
CASSQESGGSYNEQFF
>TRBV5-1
CASSDGTINSPLHF
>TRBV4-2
CASSLGTGETSQHF
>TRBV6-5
CASVGSEAFF
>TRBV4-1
CASSQVDKSSYEQYF
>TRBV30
CAWQAGSTDTQYF
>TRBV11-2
CASSSTGTSGSYEQYF
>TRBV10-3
CAISETPGLAGRVEQFF
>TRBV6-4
CASSPNRGHTEAFF
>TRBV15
CATSRDPQFQPQHF
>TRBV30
CAWSRIVADTQYF
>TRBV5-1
CASSLQAGELFF
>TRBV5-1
CASSLRESGGTGTNYGYTF
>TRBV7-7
CASSPEGGQLHF
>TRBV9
CASSVSSGGGNEKLFF
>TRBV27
CASSSLGTNTEAFF
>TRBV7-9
CASSLAAVTGELFF
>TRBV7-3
CASSLGQGNYNEQFF
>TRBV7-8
CASSYPGGAKGLAGYEQYF
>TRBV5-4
CASSSGRGNEKLFF
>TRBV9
CASSPSQAQRGWADTQYF
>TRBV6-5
CASSFPSGGTEAFF
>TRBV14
CASSSSGRAYEQYF
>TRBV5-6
CASSLSVHSYNSPLHF
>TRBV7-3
CASSFTGAYNEQFF
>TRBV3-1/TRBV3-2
CASSQGPFRNEQYF
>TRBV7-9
CASSPHGTRSYEQYF
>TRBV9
CASSPSSGGGYNEQFF
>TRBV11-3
CASSQHGNTEAFF
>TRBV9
CASSVERGSAIYF
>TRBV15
CATSRDDGVNGYTF
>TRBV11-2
CASSTGTGVYSPLHF
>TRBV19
CASSRDRGNYGYTF
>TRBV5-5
CASSLVDGGELFF
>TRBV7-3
CASSFASGNEQFF
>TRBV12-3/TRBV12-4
CASRQANTEAFF
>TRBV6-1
CASSERWGGNEQFF